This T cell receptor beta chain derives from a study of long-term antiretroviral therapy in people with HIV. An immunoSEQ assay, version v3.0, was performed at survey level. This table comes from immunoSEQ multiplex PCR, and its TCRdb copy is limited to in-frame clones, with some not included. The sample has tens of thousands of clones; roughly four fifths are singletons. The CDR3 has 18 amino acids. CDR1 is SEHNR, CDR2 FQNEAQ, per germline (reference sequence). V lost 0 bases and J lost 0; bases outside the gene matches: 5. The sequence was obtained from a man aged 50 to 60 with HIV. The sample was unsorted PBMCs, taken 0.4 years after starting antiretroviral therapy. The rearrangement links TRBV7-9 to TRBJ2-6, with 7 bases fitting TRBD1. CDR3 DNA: TGTGCCAGCAGCTTAGCAGGGGGCGGAAACTCTGGGGCCAACGTCCTGACTTTC. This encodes CASSLAGGGNSGANVLTF.